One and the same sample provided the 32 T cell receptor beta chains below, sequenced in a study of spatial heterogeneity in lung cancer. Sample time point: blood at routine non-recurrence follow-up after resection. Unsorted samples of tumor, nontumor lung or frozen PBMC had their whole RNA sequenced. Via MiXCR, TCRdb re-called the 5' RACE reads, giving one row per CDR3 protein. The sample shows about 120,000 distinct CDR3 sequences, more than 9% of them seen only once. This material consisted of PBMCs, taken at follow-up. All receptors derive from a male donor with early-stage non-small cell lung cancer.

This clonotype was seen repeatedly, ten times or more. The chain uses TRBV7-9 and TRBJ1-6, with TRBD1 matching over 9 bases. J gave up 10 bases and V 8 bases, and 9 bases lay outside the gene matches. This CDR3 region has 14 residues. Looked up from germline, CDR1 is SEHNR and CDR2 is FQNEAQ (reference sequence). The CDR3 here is CASRVGQGGSPLHF. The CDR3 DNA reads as TGTGCCAGCCGAGTGGGACAGGGAGGCTCACCCCTCCACTTT.

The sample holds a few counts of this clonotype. The chain's CDR3 is CASSLSPVFSPLHF. The CDR3 bases are TGTGCCAGCAGCTTAAGTCCAGTCTTTTCACCCCTCCACTTT. This chain joins TRBV7-2 and TRBJ1-6; no reliable D call. The CDR3 runs to 14 residues. Germline V lookup: CDR1 SGHTA, CDR2 FQGNSA. Trimming took off 2 bases at V and 9 bases at J, with 11 bases between the two ends.

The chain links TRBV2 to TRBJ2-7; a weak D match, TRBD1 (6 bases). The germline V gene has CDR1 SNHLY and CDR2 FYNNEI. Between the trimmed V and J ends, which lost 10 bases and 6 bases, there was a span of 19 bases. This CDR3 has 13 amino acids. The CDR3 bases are TGTGCCATCATCCGGGACATCGGTAGCGAGCAGTACTTC. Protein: CAIIRDIGSEQYF.

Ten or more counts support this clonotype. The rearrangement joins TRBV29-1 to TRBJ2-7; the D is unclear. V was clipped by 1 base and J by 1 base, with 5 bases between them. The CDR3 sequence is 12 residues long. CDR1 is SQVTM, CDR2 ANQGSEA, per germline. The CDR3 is CSVEAESYEQYF. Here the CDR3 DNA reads TGCAGCGTTGAAGCCGAGTCCTACGAGCAGTACTTC.

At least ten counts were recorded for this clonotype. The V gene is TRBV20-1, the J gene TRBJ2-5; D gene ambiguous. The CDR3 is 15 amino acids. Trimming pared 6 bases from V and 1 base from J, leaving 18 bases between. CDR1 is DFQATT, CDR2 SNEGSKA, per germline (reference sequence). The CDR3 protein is CSASPAAGLQETQYF. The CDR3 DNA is TGCAGTGCCTCCCCCGCGGCAGGCCTCCAAGAGACCCAGTACTTC.

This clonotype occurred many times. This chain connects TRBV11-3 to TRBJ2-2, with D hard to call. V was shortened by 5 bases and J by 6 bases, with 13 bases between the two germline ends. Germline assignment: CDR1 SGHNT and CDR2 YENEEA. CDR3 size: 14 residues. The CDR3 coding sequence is TGTGCCAGCAGCCCAATGACTGGGGCCGGGGAGCTGTTTTTT. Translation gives CASSPMTGAGELFF.

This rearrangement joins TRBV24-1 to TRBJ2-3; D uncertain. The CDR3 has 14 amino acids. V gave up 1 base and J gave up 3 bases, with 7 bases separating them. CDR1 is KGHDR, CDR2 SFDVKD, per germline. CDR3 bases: TGTGCCACCAGTGATTTTGCTTATACAGATACGCAGTATTTT. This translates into CATSDFAYTDTQYF.

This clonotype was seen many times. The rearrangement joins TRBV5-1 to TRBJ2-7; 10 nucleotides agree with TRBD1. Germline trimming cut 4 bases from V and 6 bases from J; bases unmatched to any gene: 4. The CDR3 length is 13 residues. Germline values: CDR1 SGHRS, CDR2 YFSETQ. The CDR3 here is CASSGQGGSEQYF. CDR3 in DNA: TGCGCCAGCAGCGGACAGGGGGGGTCCGAGCAGTACTTC.

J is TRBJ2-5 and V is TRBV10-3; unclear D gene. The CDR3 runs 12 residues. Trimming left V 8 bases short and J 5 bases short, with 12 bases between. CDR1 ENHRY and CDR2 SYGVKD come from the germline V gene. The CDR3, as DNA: TGTGCCATCTCCCCTGGACCGGAGACCCAGTACTTC. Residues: CAISPGPETQYF.

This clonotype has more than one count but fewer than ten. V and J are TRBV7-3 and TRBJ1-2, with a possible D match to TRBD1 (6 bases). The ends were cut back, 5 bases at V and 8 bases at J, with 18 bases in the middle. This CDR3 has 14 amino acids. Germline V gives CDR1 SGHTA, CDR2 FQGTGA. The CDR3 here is CASSTGGHSEGYTF. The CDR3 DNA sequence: TGTGCCAGCAGCACCGGGGGCCATTCGGAAGGCTACACCTTC.

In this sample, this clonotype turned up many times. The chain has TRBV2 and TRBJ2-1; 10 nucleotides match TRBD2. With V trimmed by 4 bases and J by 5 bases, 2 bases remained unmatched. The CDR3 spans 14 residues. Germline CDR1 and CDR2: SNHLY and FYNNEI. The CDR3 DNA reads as TGTGCCAGCAGTGCTAGCGGGGGACACAATGAGCAGTTCTTC. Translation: CASSASGGHNEQFF.

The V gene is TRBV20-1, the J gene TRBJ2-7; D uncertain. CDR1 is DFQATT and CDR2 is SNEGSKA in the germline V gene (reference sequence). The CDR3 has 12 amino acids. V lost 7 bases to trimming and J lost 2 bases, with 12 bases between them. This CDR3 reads CSGLGRTYEQYF. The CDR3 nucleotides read TGCAGTGGGTTGGGCCGAACCTACGAGCAGTACTTC.

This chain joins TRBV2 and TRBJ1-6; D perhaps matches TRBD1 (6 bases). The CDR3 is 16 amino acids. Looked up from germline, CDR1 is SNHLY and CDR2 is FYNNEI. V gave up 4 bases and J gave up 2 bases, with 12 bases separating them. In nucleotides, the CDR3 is TGTGCCAGCAGTGTGCAGGGGACAACCTATAATTCACCCCTCCACTTT. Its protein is CASSVQGTTYNSPLHF. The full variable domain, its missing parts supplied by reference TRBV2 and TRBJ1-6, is EPEVTQTPSHQVTQMGQEVILRCVPISNHLYFYWYRQILGQKVEFLVSFYNNEISEKSEIFDDQFSVERPDGSNFTLKIRSTKLEDSAMYFCASSVQGTTYNSPLHFGNGTRLTVT.

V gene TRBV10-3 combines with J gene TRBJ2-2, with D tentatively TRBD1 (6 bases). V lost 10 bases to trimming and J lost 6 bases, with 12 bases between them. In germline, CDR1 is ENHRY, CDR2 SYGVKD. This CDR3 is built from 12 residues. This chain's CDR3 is CATYKGAGELFF. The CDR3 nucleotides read TGTGCCACCTACAAGGGGGCCGGGGAGCTGTTTTTT.

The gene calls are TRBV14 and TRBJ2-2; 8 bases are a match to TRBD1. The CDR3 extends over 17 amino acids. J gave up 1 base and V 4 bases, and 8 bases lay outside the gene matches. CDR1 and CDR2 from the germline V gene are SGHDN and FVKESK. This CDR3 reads CASSLYYGTGNTGELFF. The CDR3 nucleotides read TGTGCCAGCAGCCTATACTACGGGACAGGGAACACCGGGGAGCTGTTTTTT.

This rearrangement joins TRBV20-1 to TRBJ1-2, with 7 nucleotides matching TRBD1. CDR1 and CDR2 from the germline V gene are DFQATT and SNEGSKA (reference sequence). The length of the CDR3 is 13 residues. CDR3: CSPRGGTVDGYTF. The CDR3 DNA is TGCAGCCCCAGGGGAGGGACAGTAGATGGCTACACCTTC.

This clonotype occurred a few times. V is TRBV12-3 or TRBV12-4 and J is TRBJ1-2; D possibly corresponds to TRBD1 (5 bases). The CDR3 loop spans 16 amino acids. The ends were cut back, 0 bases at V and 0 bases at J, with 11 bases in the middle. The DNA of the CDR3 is TGTGCCAGCAGTTTAGCTCGGGGGAGGGCTAACTATGGCTACACCTTC. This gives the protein CASSLARGRANYGYTF.

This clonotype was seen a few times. The CDR3 nucleotides are TGTGCCAGCGATGGAGGGTTAGGCGCAGATACGCAGTATTTT. Translation gives CASDGGLGADTQYF. The chain combines TRBV7-9 with TRBJ2-3, with D possibly matching TRBD2 (6 bases). V shed 8 bases and J shed 4 bases, with 16 bases lying between them. Germline CDR1 is SEHNR and CDR2 is FQNEAQ (reference sequence). The CDR3 has 14 residues.

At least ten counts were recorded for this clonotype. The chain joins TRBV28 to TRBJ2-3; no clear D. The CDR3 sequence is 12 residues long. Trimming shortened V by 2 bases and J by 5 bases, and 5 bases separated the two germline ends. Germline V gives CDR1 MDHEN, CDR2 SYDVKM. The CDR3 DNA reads TGTGCCAGCAGTTTAGCCAGAGATACGCAGTATTTT. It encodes CASSLARDTQYF.

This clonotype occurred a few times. CDR3 protein: CASSLDGQGLTDTQYF. The CDR3 DNA reads as TGTGCCAGCAGCTTGGATGGACAGGGGCTCACAGATACGCAGTATTTT. The chain combines TRBV5-5 with TRBJ2-3; 9 nucleotides match TRBD1. The CDR3 has 16 residues. Looked up from germline, CDR1 is SGHKS and CDR2 is YYEKEE (reference sequence). Trimming cost V 0 bases and J 2 bases; bases outside gene matches: 4.

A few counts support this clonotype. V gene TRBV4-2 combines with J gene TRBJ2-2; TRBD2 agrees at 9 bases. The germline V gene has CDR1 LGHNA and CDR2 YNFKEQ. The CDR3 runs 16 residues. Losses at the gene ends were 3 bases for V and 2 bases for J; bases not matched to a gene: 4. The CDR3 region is CASSQGGLANTGELFF. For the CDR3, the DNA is TGTGCCAGCAGCCAGGGGGGACTAGCTAACACCGGGGAGCTGTTTTTT.

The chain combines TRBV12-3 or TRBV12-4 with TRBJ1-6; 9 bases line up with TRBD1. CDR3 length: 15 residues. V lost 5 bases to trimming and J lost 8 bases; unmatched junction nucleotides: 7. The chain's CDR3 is CASSPPTGGHSPLHF. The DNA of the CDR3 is TGTGCCAGCAGTCCCCCGACAGGGGGTCATTCACCCCTCCACTTT.

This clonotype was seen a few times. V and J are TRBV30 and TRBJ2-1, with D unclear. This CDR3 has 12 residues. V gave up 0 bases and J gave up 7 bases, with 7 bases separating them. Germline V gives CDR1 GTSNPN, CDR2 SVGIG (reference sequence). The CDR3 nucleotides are TGTGCCTGGAGTGTCCAAAGGAATGAGCAGTTCTTC. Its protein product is CAWSVQRNEQFF.

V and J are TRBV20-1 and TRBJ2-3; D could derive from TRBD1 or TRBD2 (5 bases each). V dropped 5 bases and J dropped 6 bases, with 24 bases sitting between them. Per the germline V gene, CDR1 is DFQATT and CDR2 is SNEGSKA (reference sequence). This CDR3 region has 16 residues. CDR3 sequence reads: CSARPYWDQSVDTQYF. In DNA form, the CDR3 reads TGCAGTGCTCGTCCTTATTGGGACCAGAGTGTCGATACGCAGTATTTT.

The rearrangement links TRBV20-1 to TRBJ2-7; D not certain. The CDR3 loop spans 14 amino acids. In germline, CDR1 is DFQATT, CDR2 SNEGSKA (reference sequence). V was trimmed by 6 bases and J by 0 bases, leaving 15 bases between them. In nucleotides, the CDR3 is TGCAGTGCCGAATATATAGAAGTCTCCTACGAGCAGTACTTC. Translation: CSAEYIEVSYEQYF.

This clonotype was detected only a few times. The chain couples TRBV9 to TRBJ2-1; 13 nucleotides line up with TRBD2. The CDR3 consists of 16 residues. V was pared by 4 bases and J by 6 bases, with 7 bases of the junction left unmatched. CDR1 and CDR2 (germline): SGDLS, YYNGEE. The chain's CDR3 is CASSSRTSGGTNEQFF. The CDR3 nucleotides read TGTGCCAGCAGCTCGCGGACTAGCGGGGGAACCAATGAGCAGTTCTTC.

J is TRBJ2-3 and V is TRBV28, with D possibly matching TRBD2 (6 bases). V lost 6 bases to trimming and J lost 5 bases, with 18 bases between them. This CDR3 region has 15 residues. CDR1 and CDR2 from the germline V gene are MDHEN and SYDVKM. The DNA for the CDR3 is TGTGCCAGCAGGCTGGAGGGTTATGGCAAAGATACGCAGTATTTT. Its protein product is CASRLEGYGKDTQYF.

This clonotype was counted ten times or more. The CDR3 protein is CASSASAGGGETQYF. DNA for the CDR3: TGTGCCAGCAGCGCATCAGCGGGGGGCGGGGAGACCCAGTACTTC. The gene calls are TRBV9 and TRBJ2-5, with 9 bases that match TRBD2. This CDR3 comprises 15 residues. Germline V gene data show CDR1 as SGDLS and CDR2 as YYNGEE. The V and J ends lost 3 bases and 5 bases, in that order; junction bases with no gene match: 8.

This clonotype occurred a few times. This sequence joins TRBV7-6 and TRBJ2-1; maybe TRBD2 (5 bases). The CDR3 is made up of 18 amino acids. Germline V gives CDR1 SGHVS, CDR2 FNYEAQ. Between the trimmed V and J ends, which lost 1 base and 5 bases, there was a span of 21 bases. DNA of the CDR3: TGTGCCAGCAGCTTAGGCCGCAAGGGCAAGAGGGTTGACAATGAGCAGTTCTTC. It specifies CASSLGRKGKRVDNEQFF.

Here the CDR3 reads CASSSPRGGGPGHSGRDTQYF. In nucleotides, the CDR3 is TGTGCCAGCAGTTCCCCAAGGGGTGGGGGACCGGGACACTCCGGGCGAGATACGCAGTATTTT. The rearrangement links TRBV28 to TRBJ2-3; D may be TRBD1 (6 bases). The CDR3 runs 21 residues. The V end lost 4 bases, the J end lost 5 bases, and 34 bases lay between the germline ends. Germline assignment: CDR1 MDHEN and CDR2 SYDVKM.

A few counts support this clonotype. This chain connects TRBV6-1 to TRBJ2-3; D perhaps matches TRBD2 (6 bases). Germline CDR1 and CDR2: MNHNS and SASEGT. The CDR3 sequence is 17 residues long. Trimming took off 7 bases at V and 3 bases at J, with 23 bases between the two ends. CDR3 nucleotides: TGTGCCAGCACCCAACCCCGGGACCGGCGGGGAACAGATACGCAGTATTTT. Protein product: CASTQPRDRRGTDTQYF.

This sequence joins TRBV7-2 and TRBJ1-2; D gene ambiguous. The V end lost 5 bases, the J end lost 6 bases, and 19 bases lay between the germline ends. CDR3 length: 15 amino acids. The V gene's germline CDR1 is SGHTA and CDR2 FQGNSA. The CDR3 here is CASSLGPGGVDGYTF. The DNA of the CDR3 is TGTGCCAGCAGCCTAGGTCCGGGTGGGGTTGATGGCTACACCTTC.